This T cell receptor beta chain was documented in a study of blood T cell repertoires in COVID-19. At the level of the study: The study drew acute and convalescent COVID-19 samples from the United States, Italy and Spain. Nucleic acid was either cDNA or gDNA, and it came from T cells, B-cell-depleted T cells, or PBMCs.

Measured with immunoSEQ multiplex PCR; TCRdb has only the in-frame clones, and not every one. Here the sample spans about 160,000 clones, approximately 88% being singletons. V was clipped by 6 bases and J by 10 bases, with 13 bases between them. The CDR3 spans 13 residues. For recovered donors of Cohort 3, there were two negative PCRs, clearance, or symptom resolution. The receptor comes from a woman in her forties or fifties who had recovered from COVID-19. The V gene is TRBV23-1, the J gene TRBJ1-6; possibly TRBD1 for D (6 bases). TRBV23-1 is an ORF, and what it does is uncertain. The specimen sequenced was PBMCs or T cells enriched from blood (not recorded which). The CDR3 here is CASRSQGKSPLHF. CDR3 DNA sequence: TGCGCCAGCAGAAGCCAGGGGAAGTCACCCCTCCACTTT.